Listed here are 15 T cell receptor beta chains from one sample, sequenced in a study of CD8 T cells in Susac syndrome. Reverse transcription of about 0.5 to 1 ug RNA used random hexamers. MiXCR, applied by TCRdb to the immunoSEQ multiplex PCR reads, yields one record per CDR3 protein. The sample includes 190,000 or so distinct CDR3 sequences, nearly 95% of them seen just once. Sequences were obtained from CD4+ T cells from PBMCs. These receptor sequences come from a human donor with multiple sclerosis.

The chain uses TRBV20-1 and TRBJ2-7; D ambiguous. The V end was cut by 1 base, the J end by 2 bases, with 12 bases between. CDR1 and CDR2 (germline): DFQATT, SNEGSKA (reference sequence). CDR3 length: 14 amino acids. The CDR3 DNA follows: TGCAGTGCTAGAGGAAGTTACGGTACCTACGAGCAGTACTTC. It encodes CSARGSYGTYEQYF.

The chain's CDR3 is CAWKAGSYNEQFF. In DNA, the CDR3 is TGTGCCTGGAAGGCGGGGAGCTACAATGAGCAGTTCTTC. The gene calls are TRBV30 and TRBJ2-1, with a weak D call TRBD2 (6 bases). V lost 4 bases and J 3 bases, leaving 10 bases between the germline ends. This CDR3 is built from 13 residues. Germline V CDR1 and CDR2: GTSNPN, SVGIG (reference sequence). Full variable domain (missing parts from reference TRBV30 and TRBJ2-1): SQTIHQWPATLVQPVGSPLSLECTVEGTSNPNLYWYRQAAGRGLQLLFYSVGIGQISSEVPQNLSASRPQDRQFILSSKKLLLSDSGFYLCAWKAGSYNEQFFGPGTRLTVL.

J is TRBJ1-2 and V is TRBV30; D gene unclear. The germline V gene encodes CDR1 GTSNPN and CDR2 SVGIG (reference sequence). The CDR3 is made up of 15 amino acids. V was pared by 8 bases and J by 0 bases, with 19 bases between. CDR3 sequence reads: CALWRGRAANYGYTF. The CDR3 DNA is TGTGCCCTCTGGCGCGGCCGGGCAGCTAACTATGGCTACACCTTC.

This chain connects TRBV19 to TRBJ2-7; D uncertain. Trimming pared 1 base from V and 0 bases from J, leaving 13 bases between. In germline, CDR1 is LNHDA, CDR2 SQIVND (reference sequence). CDR3 length equals 16 residues. In DNA form, the CDR3 reads TGTGCCAGTAGTATAGCCGGGCCGAGAAGCTCCTACGAGCAGTACTTC. Its translation is CASSIAGPRSSYEQYF.

This chain joins TRBV9 and TRBJ1-1, with D unresolved. The CDR3 runs 13 residues. V was shortened by 4 bases and J by 1 base, with 8 bases between the two germline ends. CDR1 and CDR2 (germline): SGDLS, YYNGEE. As DNA, the CDR3 is TGTGCCAGCAGCACCCATCCGAACACTGAAGCTTTCTTT. Protein: CASSTHPNTEAFF.

The rearrangement uses TRBV11-2 and TRBJ2-3; 9 nucleotides match TRBD2. Germline V CDR1 and CDR2: SGHAT, FQNNGV. The ends lost 4 bases at V and 4 bases at J; junction bases unmatched: 6. The CDR3 totals 15 residues. The DNA of the CDR3 is TGTGCCAGCAGCTCCCAGCGGGGGGTAGCAGATACGCAGTATTTT. Its translation is CASSSQRGVADTQYF.

This clonotype was counted a single time. The V and J genes are TRBV20-1 and TRBJ2-1; D unclear. This CDR3 contains 14 residues. V lost 0 bases and J lost 0, with 6 bases in between. CDR1 is DFQATT and CDR2 is SNEGSKA in the germline V gene (reference sequence). The DNA for the CDR3 is TGCAGTGCTAGAGAGGGGAACTCCTACAATGAGCAGTTCTTC. As protein: CSAREGNSYNEQFF.

The chain uses TRBV7-9 and TRBJ2-7; 7 nucleotides match TRBD2. The CDR3 is 16 residues long. The J segment lost 3 bases and the V segment lost 4 bases, leaving 12 bases of the junction unmatched. Germline V gene lookup returns CDR1 SEHNR and CDR2 FQNEAQ (reference sequence). CDR3: CASSSPRGTGGYEQYF. As DNA, the CDR3 is TGTGCCAGCAGCTCCCCTAGAGGGACGGGGGGCTACGAGCAGTACTTC. Full variable domain (remainder filled in from reference TRBV7-9 and TRBJ2-7): DTGVSQNPRHKITKRGQNVTFRCDPISEHNRLYWYRQTLGQGPEFLTYFQNEAQLEKSRLLSDRFSAERPKGSFSTLEIQRTEQGDSAMYLCASSSPRGTGGYEQYFGPGTRLTVT.

The chain couples TRBV30 to TRBJ2-2; D gene uncertain. Germline V CDR1 and CDR2: GTSNPN, SVGIG (reference sequence). The V end lost 1 base, the J end lost 7 bases, and 10 bases lay between the germline ends. The CDR3 runs to 13 residues. CDR3 sequence reads: CAWSAFGFGELFF. CDR3 nucleotide sequence: TGTGCCTGGAGTGCATTCGGGTTCGGGGAGCTGTTTTTT.

A single count supports this clonotype. The genes are TRBV7-9 and TRBJ1-4, with no clear D. From germline, CDR1 is SEHNR and CDR2 FQNEAQ (reference sequence). The CDR3 spans 16 residues. Trimming took 0 bases from V and 7 from J, leaving 15 bases between them. The CDR3 loop reads CASSLALGVASEKLFF. CDR3 sequence (DNA): TGTGCCAGCAGCTTAGCGCTTGGAGTAGCCTCTGAAAAACTGTTTTTT. Drawing the rest from reference TRBV7-9 and TRBJ1-4, the complete variable domain is DTGVSQNPRHKITKRGQNVTFRCDPISEHNRLYWYRQTLGQGPEFLTYFQNEAQLEKSRLLSDRFSAERPKGSFSTLEIQRTEQGDSAMYLCASSLALGVASEKLFFGSGTQLSVL.

The CDR3 loop reads CSARRQVLMNTEAFF. CDR3 nucleotides: TGCAGTGCTAGACGGCAGGTACTTATGAACACTGAAGCTTTCTTT. The V and J genes are TRBV20-1 and TRBJ1-1, with D unresolved. CDR1 DFQATT and CDR2 SNEGSKA come from the germline V gene (reference sequence). V was cut by 2 bases and J by 0 bases, with 13 bases left in between. CDR3 length: 15 amino acids.

V is TRBV6-5 and J is TRBJ1-2; TRBD1 matches at 8 bases. With V trimmed by 6 bases and J by 4 bases, 10 bases remained unmatched. Germline loops: CDR1 MNHEY, CDR2 SVGAGI. This CDR3 has 15 amino acids. The CDR3 loop reads CASRQTGGTSYGYTF. CDR3 in DNA: TGTGCCAGCAGACAAACAGGGGGGACAAGCTATGGCTACACCTTC.

This chain links TRBV27 with TRBJ1-5; the D gene is possibly TRBD1 (5 bases). The V and J ends lost 6 bases and 3 bases respectively, with 15 bases between them. CDR1 MNHEY and CDR2 SMNVEV come from the germline V gene (reference sequence). The CDR3 is 15 amino acids. CDR3 sequence: CASSTLRGHNQPQHF. The CDR3 bases are TGTGCCAGCAGCACCCTACGGGGCCACAATCAGCCCCAGCATTTT.

The V gene is TRBV4-1, the J gene TRBJ1-1; TRBD1 matches at 7 bases. CDR1 and CDR2 (germline): MGHRA, YSYEKL. The CDR3 covers 16 residues. With V trimmed by 4 bases and J by 1 base, 9 bases remained unmatched. The chain's CDR3 is CASSRYTTGANTEAFF. In DNA form, the CDR3 reads TGCGCCAGCAGCCGCTATACCACAGGGGCGAACACTGAAGCTTTCTTT.

This chain uses TRBV4-2 with TRBJ2-5; D remains unclear. The CDR3 is 13 amino acids. V was shortened by 1 base and J by 4 bases, with 7 bases between the two germline ends. CDR1 and CDR2 from the germline V gene are LGHNA and YNFKEQ. The CDR3 DNA follows: TGTGCCAGCAGCCAAGGAAAGCTAGAGACCCAGTACTTC. This codes for CASSQGKLETQYF.